This T cell receptor (beta chain) was profiled in a study of Tregs in tolerant kidney transplant recipients. The CDR3 extends over 13 amino acids. Trimming removed 7 bases from V and 5 bases from J, with 12 bases in between. Germline V gene data show CDR1 as SGHDT and CDR2 as YYEEEE. Assay: immunoSEQ multiplex PCR; the TCRdb copy retains only in-frame clones and omits some. The sample yields some 60,000 clones, over 70% seen once. Sequenced input: CD4+ T cells from blood. The chain is built from TRBV5-6 and TRBJ2-2; unclear D gene. This sequence was found in a human donor in good health. Written as DNA, the CDR3 is TGTGCCAGCGAGCTTGGTCATACCGGGGAGCTGTTTTTT. Translating gives CASELGHTGELFF.